This T cell receptor (beta chain) is drawn from a study of response to subunit inactivated influenza vaccine. Broader study findings: The study's authors posited that every seasonal influenza vaccination enlists few new T cells.

TCRdb reprocessed the RT-PCR reads via MiXCR and lists one record per CDR3 protein. Of roughly 460,000 distinct CDR3 sequences listed, approximately 11% are singletons. This clonotype was seen only a few times. No antigen is known for it. The sequencing used PBMCs from blood, collected about 40 days after vaccination. The receptor comes from a man in his fifties or sixties who received an inactivated influenza vaccine.

As DNA, the CDR3 is TGTGCCACCATCCGTCAAGCTGACCTGAGGGGTGAGCAGTTCTTC. Amino acids: CATIRQADLRGEQFF. The J gene is TRBJ2-1, the V gene TRBV7-9, with D possibly called TRBD1 or TRBD2 (5 bases each). This CDR3 has 15 residues. Between the trimmed V and J ends, which lost 10 bases and 9 bases, there was a span of 25 bases. Germline V gives CDR1 SEHNR, CDR2 FQNEAQ (reference sequence).